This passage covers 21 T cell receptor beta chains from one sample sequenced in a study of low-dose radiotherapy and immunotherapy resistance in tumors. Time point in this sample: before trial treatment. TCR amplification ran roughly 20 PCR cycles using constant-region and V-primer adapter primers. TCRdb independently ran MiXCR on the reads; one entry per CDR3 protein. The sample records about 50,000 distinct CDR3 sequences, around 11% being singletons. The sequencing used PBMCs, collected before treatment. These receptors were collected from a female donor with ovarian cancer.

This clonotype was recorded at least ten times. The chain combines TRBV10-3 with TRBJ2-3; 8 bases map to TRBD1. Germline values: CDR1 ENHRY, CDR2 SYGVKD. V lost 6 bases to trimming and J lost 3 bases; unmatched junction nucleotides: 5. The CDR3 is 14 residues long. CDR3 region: CAIRGQGRTDTQYF. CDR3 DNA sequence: TGTGCCATCAGAGGACAGGGTAGGACAGATACGCAGTATTTT.

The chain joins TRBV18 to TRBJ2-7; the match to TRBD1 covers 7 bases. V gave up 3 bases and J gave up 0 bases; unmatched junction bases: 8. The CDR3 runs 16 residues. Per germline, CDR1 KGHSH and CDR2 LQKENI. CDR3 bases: TGTGCCAGCTCACCGTTTGCCAGGACAGGCTCCTACGAGCAGTACTTC. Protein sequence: CASSPFARTGSYEQYF. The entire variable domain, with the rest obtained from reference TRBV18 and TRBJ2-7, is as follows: NAGVMQNPRHLVRRRGQEARLRCSPMKGHSHVYWYRQLPEEGLKFMVYLQKENIIDESGMPKERFSAEFPKEGPSILRIQQVVRGDSAAYFCASSPFARTGSYEQYFGPGTRLTVT.

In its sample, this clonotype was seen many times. The CDR3 sequence: CASSRTGKGYGYTF. The CDR3 DNA sequence: TGTGCCAGCAGTCGGACAGGGAAGGGTTATGGCTACACCTTC. The chain links TRBV12-3 or TRBV12-4 to TRBJ1-2; TRBD1 agrees at 8 bases. The V segment lost 5 bases and the J segment 5 bases; nucleotides outside the gene matches: 7. The CDR3 runs to 14 residues.

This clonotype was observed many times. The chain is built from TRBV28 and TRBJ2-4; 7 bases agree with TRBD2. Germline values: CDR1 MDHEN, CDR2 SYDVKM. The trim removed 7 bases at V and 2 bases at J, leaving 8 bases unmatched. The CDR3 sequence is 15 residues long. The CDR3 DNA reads TGTGCCAGCACTGTCAGCGGGGCGACCAAAAACATTCAGTACTTC. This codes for CASTVSGATKNIQYF.

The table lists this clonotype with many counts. DNA of the CDR3: TGCAGTGCGATCGCAACCGGGACAGTATACAATGAGCAGTTCTTC. This encodes CSAIATGTVYNEQFF. The chain is built from TRBV20-1 and TRBJ2-1; 7 nucleotides line up with TRBD1. CDR3 length: 15 amino acids. The V gene's germline CDR1 is DFQATT and CDR2 SNEGSKA (reference sequence). The V and J ends lost 6 bases and 4 bases, in that order; junction bases with no gene match: 12.

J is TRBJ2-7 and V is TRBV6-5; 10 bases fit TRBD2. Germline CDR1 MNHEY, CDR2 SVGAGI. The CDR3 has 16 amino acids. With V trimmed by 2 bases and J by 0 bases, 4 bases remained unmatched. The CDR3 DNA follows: TGTGCCAGCAGTTACGCTAGCGGGGGCAGCTCCTACGAGCAGTACTTC. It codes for CASSYASGGSSYEQYF.

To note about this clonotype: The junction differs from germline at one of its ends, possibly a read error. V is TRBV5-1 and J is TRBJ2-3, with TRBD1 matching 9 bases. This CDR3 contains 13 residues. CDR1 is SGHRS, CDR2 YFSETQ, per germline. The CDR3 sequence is CVSRTGVADTQYF. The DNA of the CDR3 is TGCGTCAGCAGGACAGGGGTGGCGGATACGCAGTATTTT.

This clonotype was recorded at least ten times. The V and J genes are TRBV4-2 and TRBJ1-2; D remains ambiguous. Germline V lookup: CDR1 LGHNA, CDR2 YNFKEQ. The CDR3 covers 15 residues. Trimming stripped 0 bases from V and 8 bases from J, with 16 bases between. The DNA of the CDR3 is TGTGCCAGCAGCCAAGACCGGGTGATCGGATACGGCTACACCTTC. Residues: CASSQDRVIGYGYTF.

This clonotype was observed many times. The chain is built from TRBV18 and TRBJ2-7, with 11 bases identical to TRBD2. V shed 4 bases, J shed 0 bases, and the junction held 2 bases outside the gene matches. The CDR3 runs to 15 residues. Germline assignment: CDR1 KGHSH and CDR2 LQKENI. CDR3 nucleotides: TGTGCCAGCTCACGACTAGCGGGGACCTCCTACGAGCAGTACTTC. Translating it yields CASSRLAGTSYEQYF.

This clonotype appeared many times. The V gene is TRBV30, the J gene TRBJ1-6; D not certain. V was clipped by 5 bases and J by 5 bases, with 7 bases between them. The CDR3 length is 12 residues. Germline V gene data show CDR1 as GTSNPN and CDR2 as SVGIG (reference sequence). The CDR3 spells CAWGRNNSPLHF. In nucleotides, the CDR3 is TGTGCCTGGGGACGGAATAATTCACCCCTCCACTTT.

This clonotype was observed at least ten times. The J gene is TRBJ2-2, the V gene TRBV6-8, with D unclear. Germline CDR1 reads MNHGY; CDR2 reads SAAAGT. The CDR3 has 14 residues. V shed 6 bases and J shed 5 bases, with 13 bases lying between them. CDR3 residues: CASSRTPQTGELFF. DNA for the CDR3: TGTGCCAGCAGCCGCACCCCACAAACCGGGGAGCTGTTTTTT.

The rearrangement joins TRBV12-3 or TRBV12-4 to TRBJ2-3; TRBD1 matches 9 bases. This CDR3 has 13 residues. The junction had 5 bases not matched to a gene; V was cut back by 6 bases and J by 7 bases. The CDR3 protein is CASRGTGTNTQYF. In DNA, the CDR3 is TGTGCCAGCAGGGGGACAGGGACAAATACGCAGTATTTT.

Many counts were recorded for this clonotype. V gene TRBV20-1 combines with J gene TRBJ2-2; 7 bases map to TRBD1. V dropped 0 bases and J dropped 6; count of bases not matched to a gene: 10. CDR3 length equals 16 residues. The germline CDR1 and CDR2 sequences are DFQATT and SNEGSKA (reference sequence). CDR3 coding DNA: TGCAGTGCTAGAGATCTTCGCAGGGGGTACGCCGGGGAGCTGTTTTTT. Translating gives CSARDLRRGYAGELFF.

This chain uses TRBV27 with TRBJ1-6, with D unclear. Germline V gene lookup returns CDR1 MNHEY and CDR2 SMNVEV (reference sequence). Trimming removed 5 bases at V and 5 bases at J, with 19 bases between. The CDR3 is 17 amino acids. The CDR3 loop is CASSLGGQSSNNSPLHF. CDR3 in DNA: TGTGCCAGCAGTCTTGGAGGGCAGAGCAGCAATAATTCACCCCTCCACTTT.

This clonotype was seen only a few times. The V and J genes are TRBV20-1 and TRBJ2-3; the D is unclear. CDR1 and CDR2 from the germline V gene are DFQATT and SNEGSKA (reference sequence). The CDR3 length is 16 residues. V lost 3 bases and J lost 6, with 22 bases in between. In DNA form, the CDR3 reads TGCAGTGCTAGTTCCCTTAACTTCAACCCAATCGATACGCAGTATTTT. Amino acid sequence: CSASSLNFNPIDTQYF.

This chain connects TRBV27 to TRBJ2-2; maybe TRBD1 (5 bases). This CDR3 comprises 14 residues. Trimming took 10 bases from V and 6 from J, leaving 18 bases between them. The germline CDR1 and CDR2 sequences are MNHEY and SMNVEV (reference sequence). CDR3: CATGPAGRPGELFF. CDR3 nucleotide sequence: TGTGCCACCGGTCCGGCAGGGCGGCCCGGGGAGCTGTTTTTT.

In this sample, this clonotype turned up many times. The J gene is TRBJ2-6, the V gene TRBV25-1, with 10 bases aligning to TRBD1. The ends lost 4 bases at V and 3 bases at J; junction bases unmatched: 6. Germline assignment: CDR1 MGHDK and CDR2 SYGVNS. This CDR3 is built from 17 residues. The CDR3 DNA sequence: TGTGCCAGCAGTGCGAGACAGGGGGCGGGTGGGGCCAACGTCCTGACTTTC. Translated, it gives CASSARQGAGGANVLTF.

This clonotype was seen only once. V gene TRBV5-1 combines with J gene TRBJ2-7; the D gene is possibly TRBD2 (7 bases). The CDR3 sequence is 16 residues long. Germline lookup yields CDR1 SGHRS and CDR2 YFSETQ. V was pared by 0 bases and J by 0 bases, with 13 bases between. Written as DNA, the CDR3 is TGCGCCAGCAGCTTGGTCCGGGGGGCAACCTCCTACGAGCAGTACTTC. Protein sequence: CASSLVRGATSYEQYF.

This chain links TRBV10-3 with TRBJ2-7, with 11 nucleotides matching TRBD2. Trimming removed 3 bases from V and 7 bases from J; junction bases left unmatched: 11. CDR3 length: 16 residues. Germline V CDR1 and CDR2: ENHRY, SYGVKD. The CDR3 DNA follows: TGTGCCATCAGTGACTCGTATAGCGGGAGGGCTGAGGAGCAGTACTTC. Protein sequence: CAISDSYSGRAEEQYF.

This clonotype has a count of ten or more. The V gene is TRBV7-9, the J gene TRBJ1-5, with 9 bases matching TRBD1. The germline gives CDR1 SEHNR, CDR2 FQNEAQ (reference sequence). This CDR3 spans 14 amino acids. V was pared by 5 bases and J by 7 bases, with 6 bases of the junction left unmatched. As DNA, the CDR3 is TGTGCCAGCAGCCCCACAGGGGGCCGGCAGCCCCAGCATTTT. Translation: CASSPTGGRQPQHF.

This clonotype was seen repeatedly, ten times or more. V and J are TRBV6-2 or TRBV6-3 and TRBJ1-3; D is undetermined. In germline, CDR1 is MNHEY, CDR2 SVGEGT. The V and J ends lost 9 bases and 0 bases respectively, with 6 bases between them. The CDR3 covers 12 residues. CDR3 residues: CASGPSGNTIYF. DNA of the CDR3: TGTGCCAGTGGGCCCTCTGGAAACACCATATATTTT.